This T cell receptor (beta chain) was profiled in a study of tumor T cells in aggressive B-cell lymphoma. TCRdb keeps only in-frame clones here, not all; method: immunoSEQ multiplex PCR. This sample carries fewer than 2,000 clones, more than 85% of them seen once, and the ten largest clones take roughly a tenth. The CDR3 loop spans 15 amino acids. The J segment lost 2 bases and the V segment lost 5 bases, leaving 6 bases of the junction unmatched. Germline loops: CDR1 SGHVS, CDR2 FNYEAQ. The rearrangement uses TRBV7-6 and TRBJ2-1, with 7 bases that match TRBD1. This TCR was sampled from an adult with diffuse large B cell lymphoma. The sequencing sample was made of tumor tissue. CDR3 in amino acids: CASSPTGWAYNEQFF. Here the CDR3 DNA reads TGTGCCAGCAGCCCGACAGGGTGGGCCTACAATGAGCAGTTCTTC.